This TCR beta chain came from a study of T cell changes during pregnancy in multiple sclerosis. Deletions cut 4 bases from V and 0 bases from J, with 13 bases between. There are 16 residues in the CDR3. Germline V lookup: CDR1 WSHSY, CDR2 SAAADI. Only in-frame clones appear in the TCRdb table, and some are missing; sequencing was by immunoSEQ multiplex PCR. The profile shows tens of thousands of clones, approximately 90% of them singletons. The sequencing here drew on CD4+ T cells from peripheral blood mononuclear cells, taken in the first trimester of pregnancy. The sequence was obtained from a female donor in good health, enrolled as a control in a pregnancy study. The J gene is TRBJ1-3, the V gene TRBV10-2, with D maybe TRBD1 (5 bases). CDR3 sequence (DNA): TGCGCCAGCAGTGTCACAGGATCCCTCTCTGGAAACACCATATATTTT. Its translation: CASSVTGSLSGNTIYF.